This T cell receptor (beta chain) stems from a study of shared clonotypes between healthy human individuals. Germline V gene data show CDR1 as MNHNS and CDR2 as SASEGT. Trimming cost V 7 bases and J 5 bases, with 17 bases left between them. This CDR3 has 14 residues. The run depth of the assay was deep. Method: immunoSEQ multiplex PCR; TCRdb's copy keeps in-frame clones and lacks some. The sample gives about 490,000 clones, roughly 85% of which show up once; around 12% is in the top ten. The specimen was PBMCs. The chain uses TRBV6-1 and TRBJ2-5; tentative D call: TRBD2 (5 bases). The source is a woman in her forties in good health. Some clones in this sample may be carry-over from other donors' samples. The CDR3 reads CASKVGFSGETQYF. The CDR3 DNA sequence: TGTGCCAGCAAGGTGGGCTTTTCGGGGGAGACCCAGTACTTC.